The T cell receptor beta chain described here comes from a study of T cells in Graves' hyperthyroidism and ophthalmopathy. In its sample, this clonotype was seen many times. Its target is unknown. Patients aged 18 to 65 had newly diagnosed hyperthyroidism lasting under 2 months. Diagnosis relied on clinical symptoms, serum thyroxine and TRAb, thyroid ultrasound and orbital computed tomography. Notes on the study in general: Ophthalmopathy was told apart from stable hyperthyroidism by a 13 V-J model.

The CDR3 contains 14 residues. The ends lost 6 bases at V and 7 bases at J; junction bases unmatched: 6. Amplified TCR beta CDR3 regions derived from RNA transcripts. The HTBI primer set drove a first-round RT-PCR of the TCR CDR3. Each CDR3 protein is one row after TCRdb ran MiXCR on the multiplex PCR reads. Of about 560,000 distinct CDR3 sequences listed, around 15% are singletons. V usage is TRBV12-3 or TRBV12-4 and J usage is TRBJ1-6; TRBD1 agrees at 7 bases. The sample consisted of blood. The sequence was obtained from a woman aged 40 to 50 with Graves' hyperthyroidism. CDR3 nucleotide sequence: TGTGCCAGCAGACCAGGGGGACGAAATTCACCCCTCCACTTT. It yields the protein CASRPGGRNSPLHF.